This T cell receptor beta chain was sequenced in a study of T cell responses to AZD1222 COVID-19 vaccine. Overall study findings and caveats: Spike-specific TCR breadth and depth rose after two AZD1222 doses.

Regarding this clone: Antigen unknown.

Using immunoSEQ multiplex PCR, the repertoire was profiled, and TCRdb retains in-frame clones only, with some absent. This table holds about 95,000 clones, less than 90% found once. Trimming took 6 bases from V and 0 from J; bases not matched to a gene: 6. The CDR3 runs 16 residues. CDR1 is SQVTM and CDR2 is ANQGSEA in the germline V gene. This specimen was peripheral blood, taken on day 0 of AZD1222 vaccination. This TCR was recovered from an adult in good health. The chain is built from TRBV29-1 and TRBJ1-4; 11 bases map to TRBD1. CDR3 DNA: TGCAGCGTCGGGACAGGGGGGCTTGCAACTAATGAAAAACTGTTTTTT. It translates to CSVGTGGLATNEKLFF.